The present TCR beta chain was sequenced within a study of CD8 T cells in ankylosing spondylitis. The study, taken as a whole, reports: From matched ankylosing spondylitis synovial fluid, disease-linked clones were reportedly recovered at significantly enriched levels. Eight or nine highly homologous variants formed a TCR beta motif that appeared characteristic of ankylosing spondylitis blood.

For TCR beta, libraries came from quantitative 5'-RACE with molecular barcodes. From the 5' RACE reads, TCRdb called clonotypes with MiXCR, one entry per CDR3 protein. The repertoire holds about 390,000 distinct CDR3 sequences, approximately 20% seen once, with 16% in the top ten. This clonotype appeared a few times. Its specificity is not known. Sequences were obtained from blood, either unsorted or a sorted T cell fraction (not recorded which). The TCR was taken from a male donor with ankylosing spondylitis.

The CDR3 protein is CASSFGGSGQETQYF. In nucleotides, the CDR3 is TGTGCCAGCAGCTTCGGAGGGAGTGGTCAAGAGACCCAGTACTTC. The rearrangement uses TRBV7-2 and TRBJ2-5, with TRBD2 as a possible D gene (6 bases). This CDR3 region has 15 residues. V dropped 3 bases and J dropped 2 bases, with 13 bases sitting between them. Germline values: CDR1 SGHTA, CDR2 FQGNSA.